The present T cell receptor (beta chain) was sequenced within a study of neurological immune-mediated disorders (dated by TCRdb to the late 2010s). In terms of the full investigation: Peripheral blood TCR-beta repertoires from HTLV-I-associated myelopathy (HAM/TSP) patients, multiple sclerosis patients and healthy controls were compared by UMI-based sequencing. Longitudinal HAM/TSP and healthy donors had 3 time-points each (roughly 3-40 month intervals). The cohort included some 66 subjects: approximately 15 with HAM/TSP, some 34 with multiple sclerosis, and 20 healthy controls. The 90 to 120 TCR-beta libraries covered PBMC samples along with longitudinal samples, technical triplicates, and paired sorted CD4+ and CD8+ T-cell subsets.

Broad study findings and their caveats: Across subjects, expanded clones never shared an identical CDR3 amino acid sequence, which suggests that the TCR-beta repertoires in every group were private. The highest TCR clonal expansion was observed in HAM/TSP patients, whereas the lowest was observed in MS patients, even when compared with healthy controls.

cDNA was synthesized by template-switch 5'RACE using a primer with a 10-nucleotide random unique molecular identifier that tagged each TCR transcript. Each sequencing run produced over 200 million TCR-beta sequences covering 15-18 subjects. The RNeasy kit was used for extraction of total RNA. Using the KAPA Real-time Library Amplification kit, TCR-beta VDJ regions were amplified with primers for the TCR constant region and the 5'RACE anchor. A first PCR added sample indexes and Illumina adaptors, after which a second PCR increased the library yield. The roughly 650 bp TCR product was size-selected on a 2% E-gel SizeSelection system after Ampure bead purification. Before pooling, library quality was checked on a Bioanalyzer, concentration was measured with Qubit, and libraries were quantified with the Kapa Library Quantification kit. An Illumina HiSeq 2500 was used to sequence the libraries paired-end at 2 x 150 bp. To increase sequence diversity, about 25-30% phiX was spiked into each library pool. Regarding the original processing steps: The UMI-based MiGEC pipeline processed quality-filtered reads and removed over 90% of raw TCR sequences during error correction. VDJ genes were aligned to IMGT germline references, and clonotypes were defined by unique CDR3 amino acid sequence plus V-J genes. Clonal expansion, Shannon diversity and CDR3 relatedness were evaluated with VDJtools (CalcPairwiseDistances, ClusterSamples), while phylogenetic trees were built in CLCbio workbench. A clone was classed as expanded if it had 8 or more unique UMIs, a cutoff based on coefficient-of-variation modelling across technical triplicates. TCRdb handled the public reads itself, with Q25 trimming in fastp and clone calling in MiXCR, and kept productive beta chains. One record per CDR3 amino acid sequence lists the most common genes and DNA. The V and J calls were not made by the authors but by TCRdb's processing. A total of under 50,000 distinct CDR3 sequences appear in this sample, about 12% of them only once. The ten largest make up roughly 4.8% of the sample.

The time point label, as the study defines it: longitudinal time-point 2. For the unsorted PBMC libraries, 2 million PBMCs were stored in RNAlater at -80 degrees C until RNA extraction and were used to generate the libraries. PBMCs were separated from peripheral blood using Ficoll-Hypaque density gradient centrifugation and then cryopreserved in liquid nitrogen. This clonotype was detected a few times. The specificity of this receptor is unknown. Per-nucleotide qualities are absent, and no much larger clonotype sits a single base away. After removal of 7 bases from V and 2 bases from J, the junction retains 8 bases not matched to a gene. Its CDR3 holds 15 amino acids, cysteine through phenylalanine. Only the CDR3 DNA stays, 45 bases, in frame from base 1. From a lookup of the germline V gene (reference sequence), CDR1 and CDR2 are LNHDA and SQIVND.

Sequenced input: PBMCs. Here the chain combines TRBV19 and TRBJ2-3; a stretch of 8 junction bases matches TRBD1. This TCR was sampled from a male donor with HTLV-1-associated myelopathy (HAM/TSP). The CDR3 reads CASTLQGALTDTQYF. The sequenced DNA: TGTGCCAGTACCCTTCAGGGGGCCCTCACAGATACGCAGTATTTT.